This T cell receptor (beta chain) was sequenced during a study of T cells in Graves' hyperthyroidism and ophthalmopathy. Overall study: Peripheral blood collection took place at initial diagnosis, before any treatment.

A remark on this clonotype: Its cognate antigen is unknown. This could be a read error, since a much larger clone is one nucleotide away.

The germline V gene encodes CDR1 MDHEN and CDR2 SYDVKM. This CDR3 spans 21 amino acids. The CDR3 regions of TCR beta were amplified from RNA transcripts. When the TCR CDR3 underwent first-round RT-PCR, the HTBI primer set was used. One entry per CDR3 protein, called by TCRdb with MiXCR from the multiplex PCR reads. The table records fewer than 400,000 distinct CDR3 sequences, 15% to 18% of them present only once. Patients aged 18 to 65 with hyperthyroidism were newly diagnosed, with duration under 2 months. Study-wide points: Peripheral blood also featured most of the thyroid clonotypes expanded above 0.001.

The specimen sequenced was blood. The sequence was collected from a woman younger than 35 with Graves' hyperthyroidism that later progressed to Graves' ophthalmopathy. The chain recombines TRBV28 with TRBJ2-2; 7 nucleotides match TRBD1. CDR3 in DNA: TGTGCCAGCAGTTCCCAACCCAGATTTACTCGACAGGGACCGAACACCGAGGAGCTGTTTTTT. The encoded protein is CASSSQPRFTRQGPNTEELFF. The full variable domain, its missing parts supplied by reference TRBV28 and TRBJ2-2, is DVKVTQSSRYLVKRTGEKVFLECVQDMDHENMFWYRQDPGLGLRLIYFSYDVKMKEKGDIPEGYSVSREKKERFSLILESASTNQTSMYLCASSSQPRFTRQGPNTEELFFGEGSRLTVL.